The 8 T cell receptor beta chains given below trace back to one sample, sequenced in a study of blood T cell repertoires in COVID-19. Measured with immunoSEQ multiplex PCR; TCRdb has only the in-frame clones, and not every one. The repertoire holds 65,000 to 80,000 clones, with approximately 80% as singletons. The sequenced sample consisted of peripheral blood. Receptors originate from a man aged 50 to 60 with acute or convalescent COVID-19.

This sequence joins TRBV28 and TRBJ1-3; maybe TRBD1 (5 bases). Germline V CDR1 and CDR2: MDHEN, SYDVKM. V dropped 5 bases and J dropped 0 bases, with 17 bases sitting between them. The CDR3 is 17 residues long. In nucleotides, the CDR3 is TGTGCCAGCAGTCGGCCGGCAACAGGTTTCTCTGGAAACACCATATATTTT. Residues: CASSRPATGFSGNTIYF.

The chain combines TRBV27 with TRBJ2-1, with 12 nucleotides matching TRBD2. The CDR3 extends over 19 amino acids. Unmatched junction bases numbered 15, after V lost 5 bases and J lost 4 bases. The germline V gene has CDR1 MNHEY and CDR2 SMNVEV (reference sequence). CDR3 loop: CASSPTLTSGGQPYNEQFF. The DNA of the CDR3 is TGTGCCAGCAGTCCGACACTGACTAGCGGGGGCCAACCTTACAATGAGCAGTTCTTC.

The J gene is TRBJ2-3, the V gene TRBV7-9; D unresolved. Germline CDR1 SEHNR, CDR2 FQNEAQ (reference sequence). V gave up 2 bases and J gave up 14 bases, with 8 bases separating them. There are 10 residues in the CDR3. The chain's CDR3 is CASSLKELYF. Written as DNA, the CDR3 is TGTGCCAGCAGCTTAAAAGAGCTGTATTTT.

This chain links TRBV6-5 with TRBJ2-7, with D unresolved. V lost 6 bases to trimming and J lost 3 bases, with 18 bases between them. This CDR3 has 15 amino acids. Germline V gene data show CDR1 as MNHEY and CDR2 as SVGAGI. The CDR3 region is CASSPGFSKHYEQYF. The CDR3 DNA is TGTGCCAGCAGCCCAGGATTCAGCAAGCACTACGAGCAGTACTTC.

The rearrangement uses TRBV7-2 and TRBJ1-5, with D perhaps matching TRBD1 (5 bases). The CDR3 is made up of 18 amino acids. Trimming pared 2 bases from V and 1 base from J, leaving 18 bases between. Germline CDR1 reads SGHTA; CDR2 reads FQGNSA. The CDR3 spells CASSLNPSNQGSNQPQHF. The CDR3 nucleotides are TGTGCCAGCAGCTTAAACCCTTCAAACCAGGGAAGCAATCAGCCCCAGCATTTT. The full variable domain, rest sourced from reference TRBV7-2 and TRBJ1-5, is GAGVSQSPSNKVTEKGKDVELRCDPISGHTALYWYRQSLGQGLEFLIYFQGNSAPDKSGLPSDRFSAERTGGSVSTLTIQRTQQEDSAVYLCASSLNPSNQGSNQPQHFGDGTRLSIL.

The rearrangement joins TRBV6-5 to TRBJ2-7, with TRBD2 as a possible D gene (5 bases). Per the germline V gene, CDR1 is MNHEY and CDR2 is SVGAGI. The V gene lost 0 bases and the J gene lost 5 bases, with 17 bases spanning the gap. The length of the CDR3 is 16 residues. The CDR3 here is CASSYSPSERAHEQYF. The CDR3 DNA sequence: TGTGCCAGCAGTTACTCCCCCTCCGAGAGGGCCCACGAGCAGTACTTC.

This chain links TRBV28 with TRBJ1-1; no definite D call. The V end was cut by 3 bases, the J end by 7 bases, with 9 bases between. CDR1 MDHEN and CDR2 SYDVKM come from the germline V gene. The CDR3 extends over 12 amino acids. CDR3 coding DNA: TGTGCCAGCAGTTTGGCAACAAGTGAAGCTTTCTTT. Translation: CASSLATSEAFF.

A few counts support this clone. The rearrangement links TRBV19 to TRBJ1-2; 9 bases agree with TRBD1. The CDR3 loop spans 16 amino acids. Losses at the gene ends were 5 bases for V and 2 bases for J; bases not matched to a gene: 9. CDR1 is LNHDA and CDR2 is SQIVND in the germline V gene (reference sequence). CDR3 sequence reads: CASSSRTGATNYGYTF. CDR3 sequence (DNA): TGTGCCAGTAGTTCCCGGACAGGGGCCACCAACTATGGCTACACCTTC.